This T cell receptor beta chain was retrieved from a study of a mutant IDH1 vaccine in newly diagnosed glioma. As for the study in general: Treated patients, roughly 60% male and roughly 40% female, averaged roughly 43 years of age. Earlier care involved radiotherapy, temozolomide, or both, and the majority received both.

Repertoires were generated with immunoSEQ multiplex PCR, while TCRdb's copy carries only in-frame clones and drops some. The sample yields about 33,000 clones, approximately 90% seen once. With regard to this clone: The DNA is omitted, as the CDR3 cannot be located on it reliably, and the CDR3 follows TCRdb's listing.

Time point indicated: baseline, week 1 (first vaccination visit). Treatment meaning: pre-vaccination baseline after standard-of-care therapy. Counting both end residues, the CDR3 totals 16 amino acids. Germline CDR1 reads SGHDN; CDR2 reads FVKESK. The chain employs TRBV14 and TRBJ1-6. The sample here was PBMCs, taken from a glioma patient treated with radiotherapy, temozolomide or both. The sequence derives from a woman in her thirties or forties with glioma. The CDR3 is CASSSGVGAYNSPLHF.